The present T cell receptor beta chain was sequenced within a study of blood T cells in healthy people across ages. Whole-study findings and limits: Getting older went along with TCR beta diversity per million T cells dropping roughly linearly.

PBMCs, at least 6.5 million per sample, were isolated. Total RNA, at least 6 micrograms per sample, was extracted from PBMCs. A J-beta primer mix and a sample-barcoded 5' primer were used in a second PCR of about 7 to 12 cycles. TCRdb re-analysed the 5' RACE reads in MiXCR, keeping a single row per CDR3 protein. The sample carries 1.5 million to 2 million distinct CDR3 sequences, around 35% recorded once. This CDR3 is 17 amino acids long. The V end was cut by 0 bases, the J end by 5 bases, with 17 bases between. Germline V gene sequence: CDR1 MGHRA, CDR2 YSYEKL. In regard to this clonotype: Antigen specificity is unknown.

The rearrangement joins TRBV4-1 to TRBJ2-1, with D perhaps matching TRBD1 or TRBD2 (5 bases each). The sequence was obtained from a woman in her twenties or thirties in good health. The specimen sequenced was blood. The CDR3, as DNA: TGCGCCAGCAGCCAAGATCCCACCGGGGCACTTGACAATGAGCAGTTCTTC. Translation: CASSQDPTGALDNEQFF.